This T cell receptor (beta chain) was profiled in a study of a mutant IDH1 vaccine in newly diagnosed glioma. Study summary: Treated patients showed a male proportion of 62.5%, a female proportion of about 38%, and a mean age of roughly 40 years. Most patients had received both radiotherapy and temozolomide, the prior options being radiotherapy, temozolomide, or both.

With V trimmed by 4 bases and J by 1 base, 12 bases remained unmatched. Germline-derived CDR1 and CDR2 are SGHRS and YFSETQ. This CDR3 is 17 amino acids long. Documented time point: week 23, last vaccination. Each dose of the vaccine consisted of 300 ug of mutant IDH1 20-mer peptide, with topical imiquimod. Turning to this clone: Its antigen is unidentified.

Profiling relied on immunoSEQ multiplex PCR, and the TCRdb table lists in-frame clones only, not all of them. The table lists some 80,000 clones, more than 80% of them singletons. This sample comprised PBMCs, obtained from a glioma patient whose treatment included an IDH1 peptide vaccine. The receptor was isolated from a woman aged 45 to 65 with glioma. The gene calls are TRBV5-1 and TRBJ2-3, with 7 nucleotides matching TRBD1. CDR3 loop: CASSAARQGLGTDTQYF. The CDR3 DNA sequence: TGCGCCAGCAGCGCCGCAAGACAGGGTTTGGGCACAGATACGCAGTATTTT. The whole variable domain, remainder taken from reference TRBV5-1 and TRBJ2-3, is KAGVTQTPRYLIKTRGQQVTLSCSPISGHRSVSWYQQTPGQGLQFLFEYFSETQRNKGNFPGRFSGRQFSNSRSEMNVSTLELGDSALYLCASSAARQGLGTDTQYFGPGTRLTVL.